Presented here are 3 T cell receptor beta chains from one specimen sequenced in a study of identical twins. TCRdb re-derived calls from the 5' RACE reads in MiXCR, one entry per CDR3 protein. The table lists 650,000 to 750,000 distinct CDR3 sequences, 21% of them singletons. These records were also assigned to another study, of T cells expressing NK-cell markers.

The specimen sequenced was PBMCs. All receptors come from a woman aged 18-29 years in good health.

This clonotype was observed a few times. The chain's CDR3 is CASRKNGTPSNSPLHF. The CDR3, as DNA: TGTGCCAGCAGGAAGAACGGGACACCTTCTAATTCACCCCTCCACTTT. The chain recombines TRBV12-3 or TRBV12-4 with TRBJ1-6; TRBD1 might be the D (6 bases). CDR3 length: 16 amino acids. Trimming cost V 6 bases and J 6 bases, with 18 bases left between them.

V and J are TRBV5-1 and TRBJ2-7, with TRBD1 identical over 8 bases. Germline-derived CDR1 and CDR2 are SGHRS and YFSETQ. The CDR3 extends over 15 amino acids. With V trimmed by 1 base and J by 3 bases, 6 bases remained unmatched. CDR3 sequence reads: CASSLISDRGYEQYF. The CDR3 nucleotides are TGCGCCAGCAGCTTGATCTCCGACAGGGGCTACGAGCAGTACTTC.

The J gene is TRBJ2-1, the V gene TRBV10-3; 14 nucleotides agree with TRBD2. V lost 8 bases and J lost 8; bases outside the gene matches: 17. The CDR3 spans 18 residues. Germline CDR1 ENHRY, CDR2 SYGVKD. The CDR3 loop reads CAIGDPQRTSGRLDEQFF. As DNA, the CDR3 is TGTGCCATCGGGGACCCCCAGAGGACTAGCGGGAGGCTCGATGAGCAGTTCTTC.